This T cell receptor (beta chain) was sequenced in a study of neurological immune-mediated disorders. TCRdb passed the 5' RACE reads through MiXCR, listing each CDR3 protein once. The data contain tens of thousands of distinct CDR3 sequences, 6% to 7% of them singletons. This clonotype was recorded at least ten times. The CDR3 sequence is 15 residues long. The germline V gene has CDR1 SGHRS and CDR2 YFSETQ. V dropped 4 bases and J dropped 10; count of bases not matched to a gene: 9. The TCR comes from a woman aged 40 to 50 in good health. The sequencing sample was made of CD4+ T cells from blood. This chain joins TRBV5-1 and TRBJ2-1, with 12 bases matching TRBD2. The DNA for the CDR3 is TGCGCCAGCAGCGTACTGACTAGCGGGAGTAGCGAGCAGTTCTTC. Its translation: CASSVLTSGSSEQFF.